The entry that follows covers one TCR beta chain sequence. The specificity of this receptor is unknown. Base-call qualities are not available, and no considerably larger clone is one nucleotide away. The ViraFEST assay stimulated PBMC with viral peptide pools and then used TCR sequencing to identify antigen-specific CD4+ T cell clonotypes by expansion. After more than nine days of culture, CD4+ T cells were isolated with the EasySep CD4+ T cell isolation kit. Convalescent patients had PCR-confirmed SARS-CoV-2 infection between March and December 2020, before Alpha, Beta and Delta variants emerged in the United States. Around 2.1 million PBMC per well were cultured with 10 ug/ml peptides in IMDM containing roughly 5% human AB serum, 10 IU/ml IL-2 and gentamicin. Half of the culture medium was replaced with fresh IL-2-containing medium on days 3 and 7. Unless otherwise noted, each peptide stimulation condition was cultured in triplicate wells. Using Ficoll-Paque Plus gradient centrifugation, PBMC were separated from whole blood and then either used fresh or cryopreserved at -140C. The QIAamp micro DNA kit was used to extract genomic DNA from the cultured CD4+ T cells.

The CDR3 sequence holds 13 residues, the cysteine and phenylalanine included. Only CDR3 DNA remains: 39 bases, in frame from the first base. Deletion took 3 bases off V and 3 bases off J, with a span of 9 bases between the germline ends. Looking up the germline V gene yields CDR1 KGHSH and CDR2 LQKENI. The record originates from a study of vaccination effects on CD4 cells after COVID-19 (dated 2022 in TCRdb). In the study overall: Two doses of either the BNT162b2 or the mRNA-1273 mRNA SARS-CoV-2 vaccine were administered to participants. The Oncomine TCR Beta short-read assay on an Illumina iSeq 100 was used to sequence cultures from other donors in the study. A total of 9 to 11 COVID-19 convalescent patients and a handful of SARS-CoV-2-naive healthy vaccine recipients were included in the full study. Pre-vaccine samples were collected from a couple of convalescent patients 16 days and one week before the first dose, corresponding to 142 and 148 days after COVID-19 diagnosis. SARS-CoV-2 spike-specific CD4+ TCR repertoires from before and after mRNA vaccination were compared in COVID-19 convalescent patients and in infection-naive vaccine recipients.

The paper as a whole reports these results and caveats: The study was limited by a small number of convalescent patients, and early post-infection timepoints were lacking. Both infection-induced and vaccine-induced clones contracted markedly at late post-vaccination timepoints, which is consistent with waning T cell responses. For convalescent patients, new clones induced by the vaccine made up most of the post-vaccine spike-reactive repertoire, and these new clones were largely distinct from the clones induced by infection.

The library was made by the immunoSEQ multiplex PCR assay. TCR beta CDR3 sequencing was performed on DNA from the cultured, isolated CD4+ T cells. The authors' analysis ran thus. Non-productive TCR sequences were removed and reads were trimmed to the CDR3 region, keeping CDR3s of at least 7 amino acids. The MANAFEST web app was used to identify antigen-specific clonotypes by comparing expansion in peptide wells with expansion in reference cultures. To be called positive, a clone needed expansion at FDR<0.05 compared with the reference and with all other wells, an odds ratio greater than 5, and a frequency greater than 0.1% in two replicate wells. A clonotype was defined as cross-reactive if the clonotype was significantly expanded both in SARS-CoV-2 spike wells and in at least one common cold coronavirus spike condition. Using the stringdist R package, CDR3 similarity was measured by Levenshtein distance, and unrooted trees were constructed with ape in R 3.6.1. What TCRdb holds here is the immuneACCESS table cut down to in-frame rearrangements. Part of the clones is not present; checked against another copy, under half of the missing clones reflect an unresolved V gene, and the others are unexplained. The DNA gave D and trimming, while V, J and clone size come from that table. Present in this sample are about 45,000 clones, approximately 70% of which were seen just once. Jointly, the top ten make up 25% to 40% of the sample.

The rearranged segments are TRBV18 and TRBJ2-7; the D gene remains uncertain. The sequence derives from a human donor who had a prior SARS-CoV-2 infection. This sample comprised CD4+ T cells from PBMCs cultured with a peptide pool, obtained before COVID-19 vaccination. The nucleotide sequence is TGTGCCAGCTCACCGGGTACTGTCTACGAGCAGTACTTC. Its protein product is CASSPGTVYEQYF.